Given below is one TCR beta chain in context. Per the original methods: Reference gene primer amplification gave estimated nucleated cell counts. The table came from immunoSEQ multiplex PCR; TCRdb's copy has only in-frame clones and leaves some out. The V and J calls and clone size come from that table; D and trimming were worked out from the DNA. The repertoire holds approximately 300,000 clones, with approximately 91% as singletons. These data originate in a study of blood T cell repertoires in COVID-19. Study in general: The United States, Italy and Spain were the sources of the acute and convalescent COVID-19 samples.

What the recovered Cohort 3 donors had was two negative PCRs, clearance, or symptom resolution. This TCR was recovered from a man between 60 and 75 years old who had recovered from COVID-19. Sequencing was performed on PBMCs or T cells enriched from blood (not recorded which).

The CDR3 DNA is TGTGCCAGCAGCTTGGACAGGGGTCAGCCCCAGCATTTT. This translates into CASSLDRGQPQHF. The V and J genes are TRBV5-4 and TRBJ1-5; TRBD1 agrees at 7 bases. This CDR3 spans 13 amino acids. With V trimmed by 0 bases and J by 6 bases, 0 bases remained unmatched. Germline V CDR1 and CDR2: SGHNT, YYREEE (reference sequence). The whole variable domain, remainder taken from reference TRBV5-4 and TRBJ1-5, is ETGVTQSPTHLIKTRGQQVTLRCSSQSGHNTVSWYQQALGQGPQFIFQYYREEENGRGNFPPRFSGLQFPNYSSELNVNALELDDSALYLCASSLDRGQPQHFGDGTRLSIL.